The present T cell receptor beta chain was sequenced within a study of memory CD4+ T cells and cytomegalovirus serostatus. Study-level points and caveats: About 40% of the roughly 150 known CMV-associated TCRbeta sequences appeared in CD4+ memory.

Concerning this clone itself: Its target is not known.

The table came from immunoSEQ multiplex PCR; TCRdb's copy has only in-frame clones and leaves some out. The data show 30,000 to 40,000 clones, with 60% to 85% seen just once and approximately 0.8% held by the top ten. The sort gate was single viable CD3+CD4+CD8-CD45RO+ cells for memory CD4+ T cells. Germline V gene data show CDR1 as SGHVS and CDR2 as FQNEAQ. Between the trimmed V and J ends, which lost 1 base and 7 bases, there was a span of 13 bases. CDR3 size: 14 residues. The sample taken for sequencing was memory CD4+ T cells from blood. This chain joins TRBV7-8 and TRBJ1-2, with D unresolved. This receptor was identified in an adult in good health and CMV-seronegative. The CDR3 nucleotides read TGTGCCAGCAGCTTAGATACTCAAACCACTGGCTACACCTTC. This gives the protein CASSLDTQTTGYTF.